These 3 T cell receptor beta chains came from one sample sequenced in a study of blood T cell repertoires in COVID-19. Method: immunoSEQ multiplex PCR; TCRdb's copy keeps in-frame clones and lacks some. The table shows around 95,000 clones, with 80% to 95% occurring only once. The specimen was peripheral blood. The source of these receptors is a middle-aged man with active COVID-19.

CDR3 loop: CASSLVLAGVSETQYF. CDR3 coding DNA: TGTGCCAGCAGCTTAGTGCTAGCGGGAGTATCAGAGACCCAGTACTTC. The chain joins TRBV7-9 to TRBJ2-5; 10 bases are shared with TRBD2. In germline, CDR1 is SEHNR, CDR2 FQNEAQ (reference sequence). CDR3 length equals 16 residues. The trim removed 1 base at V and 4 bases at J, leaving 6 bases unmatched.

The CDR3 DNA sequence: TGCGCCAGCAGCCCGTCGGTGGGCAGGACCTACAATGAGCAGTTCTTC. Encoded protein: CASSPSVGRTYNEQFF. V and J are TRBV5-1 and TRBJ2-1; the D is unclear. CDR3 length equals 16 residues. V lost 4 bases and J lost 2, with 16 bases in between. The germline V gene encodes CDR1 SGHRS and CDR2 YFSETQ.

The V and J genes are TRBV7-9 and TRBJ2-2; D unresolved. This CDR3 contains 16 residues. V lost 6 bases, J lost 0 bases, and 14 bases lay in between. Germline assignment: CDR1 SEHNR and CDR2 FQNEAQ (reference sequence). The CDR3 coding sequence is TGTGCCAGCAGTTCCCTGGGCTTCGCGAACACCGGGGAGCTGTTTTTT. Protein sequence: CASSSLGFANTGELFF. The entire variable domain, with the rest obtained from reference TRBV7-9 and TRBJ2-2, is as follows: DTGVSQNPRHKITKRGQNVTFRCDPISEHNRLYWYRQTLGQGPEFLTYFQNEAQLEKSRLLSDRFSAERPKGSFSTLEIQRTEQGDSAMYLCASSSLGFANTGELFFGEGSRLTVL.